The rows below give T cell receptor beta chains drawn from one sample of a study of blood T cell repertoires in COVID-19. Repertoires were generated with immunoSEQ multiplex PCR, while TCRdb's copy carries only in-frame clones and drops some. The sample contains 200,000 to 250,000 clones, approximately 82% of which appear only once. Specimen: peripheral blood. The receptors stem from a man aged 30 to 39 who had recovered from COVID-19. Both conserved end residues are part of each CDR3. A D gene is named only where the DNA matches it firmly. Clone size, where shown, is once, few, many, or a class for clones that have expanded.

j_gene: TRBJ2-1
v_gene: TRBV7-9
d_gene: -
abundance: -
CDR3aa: CASSSFYGGGQYNEQFF
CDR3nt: TGTGCCAGCAGCTCGTTCTATGGCGGGGGACAATACAATGAGCAGTTCTTC

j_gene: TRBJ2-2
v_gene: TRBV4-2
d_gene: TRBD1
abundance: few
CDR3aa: CASSQVGTGGYANTGELFF
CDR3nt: TGTGCCAGCAGCCAAGTAGGGACAGGGGGTTACGCGAACACCGGGGAGCTGTTTTTT

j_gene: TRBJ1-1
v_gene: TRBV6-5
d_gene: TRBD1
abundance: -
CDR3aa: CASSYSRGTVAEAFF
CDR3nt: TGTGCCAGCAGTTACTCAAGAGGGACAGTTGCTGAAGCTTTCTTT

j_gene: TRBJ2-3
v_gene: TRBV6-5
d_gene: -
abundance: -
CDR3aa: CASSYSSSTDTQYF
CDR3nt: TGTGCCAGCAGTTATTCCTCTAGCACAGATACGCAGTATTTT

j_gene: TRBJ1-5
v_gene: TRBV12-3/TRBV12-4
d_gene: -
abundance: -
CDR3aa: CASSYRSNQPQHF
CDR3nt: TGTGCCAGCAGTTACAGGAGCAATCAGCCCCAGCATTTT

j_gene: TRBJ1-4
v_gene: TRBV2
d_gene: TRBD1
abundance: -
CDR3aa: CASLTGSSTNEKLFF
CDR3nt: TGTGCCAGCTTGACAGGGTCTTCAACTAATGAAAAACTGTTTTTT

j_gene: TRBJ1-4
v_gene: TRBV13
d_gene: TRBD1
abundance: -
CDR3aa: CASSFAGQAYEKLFF
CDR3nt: TGTGCCAGCAGCTTCGCCGGACAGGCCTATGAAAAACTGTTTTTT

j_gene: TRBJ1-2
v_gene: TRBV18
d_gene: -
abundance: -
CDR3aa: CASSPGGEALYGYTF
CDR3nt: TGTGCCAGCTCACCGGGAGGCGAAGCGCTTTACGGCTACACCTTC

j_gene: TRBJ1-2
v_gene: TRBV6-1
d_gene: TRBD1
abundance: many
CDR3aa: CASSELGTGAGGYTF
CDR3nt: TGTGCCAGCAGTGAGCTAGGGACAGGGGCAGGAGGCTACACCTTC

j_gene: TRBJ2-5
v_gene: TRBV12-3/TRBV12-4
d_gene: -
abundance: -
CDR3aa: CASGQLQETQYF
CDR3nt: TGTGCCAGCGGACAGCTCCAAGAGACCCAGTACTTC

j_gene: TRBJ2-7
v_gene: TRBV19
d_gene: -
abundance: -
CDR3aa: CASSTALGWEQYF
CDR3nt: TGTGCCAGTAGTACTGCACTAGGGTGGGAGCAGTACTTC

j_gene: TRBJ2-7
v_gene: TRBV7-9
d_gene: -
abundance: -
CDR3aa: CASSRQNYEQYF
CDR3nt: TGTGCCAGCAGCCGACAGAACTACGAGCAGTACTTC

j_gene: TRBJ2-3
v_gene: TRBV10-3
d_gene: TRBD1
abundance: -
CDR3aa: CAISEPGQGNADTQYF
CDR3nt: TGTGCCATCAGTGAGCCGGGACAGGGTAACGCAGATACGCAGTATTTT

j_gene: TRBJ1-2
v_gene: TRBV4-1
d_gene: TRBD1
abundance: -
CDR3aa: CASSQGFTGALANYGYTF
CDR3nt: TGCGCCAGCAGCCAAGGATTTACAGGGGCACTTGCTAACTATGGCTACACCTTC

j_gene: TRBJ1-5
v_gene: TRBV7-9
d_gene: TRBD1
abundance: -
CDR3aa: CASSPGTGVFQPQHF
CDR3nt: TGTGCCAGCAGCCCCGGGACAGGGGTTTTTCAGCCCCAGCATTTT

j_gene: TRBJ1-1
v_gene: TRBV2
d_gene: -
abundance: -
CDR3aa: CASSEGGANAEGAFF
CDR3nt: TGTGCCAGCAGTGAGGGGGGGGCCAACGCGGAGGGAGCTTTCTTT

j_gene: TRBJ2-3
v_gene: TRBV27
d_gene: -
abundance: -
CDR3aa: CATKVGATDTQYF
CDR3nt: TGTGCCACCAAGGTTGGAGCCACAGATACGCAGTATTTT

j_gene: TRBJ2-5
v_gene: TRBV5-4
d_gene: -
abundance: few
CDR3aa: CASSPGLAQETQYF
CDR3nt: TGTGCCAGCAGCCCCGGGCTAGCGCAAGAGACCCAGTACTTC

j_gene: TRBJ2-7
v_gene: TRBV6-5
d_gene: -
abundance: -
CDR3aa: CASSFYEQYF
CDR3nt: TGTGCCAGCAGCTTTTACGAGCAGTACTTC

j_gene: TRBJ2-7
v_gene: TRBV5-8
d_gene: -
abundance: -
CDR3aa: CASTSGSSYEQYF
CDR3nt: TGTGCCAGCACCTCGGGGAGCTCCTACGAGCAGTACTTC

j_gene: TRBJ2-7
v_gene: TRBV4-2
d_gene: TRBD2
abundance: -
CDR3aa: CASSQEESIAGVSYEQYF
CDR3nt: TGTGCCAGCAGCCAAGAGGAGAGCATAGCGGGGGTATCCTACGAGCAGTACTTC

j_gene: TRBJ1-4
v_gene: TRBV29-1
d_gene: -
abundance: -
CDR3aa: CSVGPGLGEKLFF
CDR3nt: TGCAGCGTTGGCCCCGGACTTGGTGAAAAACTGTTTTTT

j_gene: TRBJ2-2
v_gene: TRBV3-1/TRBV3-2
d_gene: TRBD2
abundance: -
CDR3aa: CASSQILRGGNTGELFF
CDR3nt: TGTGCCAGCAGCCAGATCTTGCGCGGGGGAAACACCGGGGAGCTGTTTTTT

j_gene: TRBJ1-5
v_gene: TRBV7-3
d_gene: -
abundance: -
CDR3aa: CASSSGNNQPQHF
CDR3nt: TGTGCCAGCAGCTCAGGGAATAATCAGCCCCAGCATTTT

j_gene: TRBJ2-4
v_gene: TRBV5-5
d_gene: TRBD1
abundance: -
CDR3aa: CASSPQDRPLAKNIQYF
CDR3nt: TGTGCCAGCAGCCCCCAGGACAGGCCCTTAGCCAAAAACATTCAGTACTTC

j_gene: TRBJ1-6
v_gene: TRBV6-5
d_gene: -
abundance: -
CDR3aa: CASSYSRFQYNSPLHF
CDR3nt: TGTGCCAGCAGTTACTCGAGATTTCAATATAATTCACCCCTCCACTTT

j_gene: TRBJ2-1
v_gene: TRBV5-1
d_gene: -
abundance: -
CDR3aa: CASSLLGSDRPYNEQFF
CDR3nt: TGCGCCAGCAGCTTGTTGGGTAGCGACCGGCCCTACAATGAGCAGTTCTTC

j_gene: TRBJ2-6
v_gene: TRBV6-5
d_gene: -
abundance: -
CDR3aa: CASSYFISSGANVLTF
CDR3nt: TGTGCCAGCAGTTACTTCATTTCCTCTGGGGCCAACGTCCTGACTTTC

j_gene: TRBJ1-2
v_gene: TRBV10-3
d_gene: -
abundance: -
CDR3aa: CAISESQGHNYGYTF
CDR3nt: TGTGCCATCAGTGAGTCACAGGGACATAACTATGGCTACACCTTC

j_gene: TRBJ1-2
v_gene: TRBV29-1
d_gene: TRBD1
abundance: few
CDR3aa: CSYHRGTDYGYTF
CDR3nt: TGCAGCTATCACAGGGGAACGGACTATGGCTACACCTTC

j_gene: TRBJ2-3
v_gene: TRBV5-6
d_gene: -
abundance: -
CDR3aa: CASSFPGSTDTQYF
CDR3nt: TGTGCCAGCAGCTTTCCGGGGAGCACAGATACGCAGTATTTT

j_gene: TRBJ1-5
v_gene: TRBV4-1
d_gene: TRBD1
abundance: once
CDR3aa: CASSQRTGGRKDQPQHF
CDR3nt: TGCGCCAGCAGCCAGAGAACAGGGGGCCGGAAGGATCAGCCCCAGCATTTT

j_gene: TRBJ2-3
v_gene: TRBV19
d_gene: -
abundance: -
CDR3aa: CASRAPTGDRDTQYF
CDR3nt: TGTGCCAGTCGTGCCCCAACGGGGGACCGAGATACGCAGTATTTT

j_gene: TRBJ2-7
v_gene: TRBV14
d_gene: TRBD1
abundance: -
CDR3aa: CASSHQPGQGIVEQYF
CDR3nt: TGTGCCAGCAGCCACCAACCGGGACAGGGGATTGTCGAGCAGTACTTC

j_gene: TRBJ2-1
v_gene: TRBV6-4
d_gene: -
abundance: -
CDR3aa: CASSDSQGMGNEQFF
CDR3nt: TGTGCCAGCAGTGACTCCCAGGGTATGGGCAATGAGCAGTTCTTC

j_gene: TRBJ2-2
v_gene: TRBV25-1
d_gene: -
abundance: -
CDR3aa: CASRVSDGSLANTGELFF
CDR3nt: TGTGCCAGCAGGGTATCCGACGGATCCCTAGCGAACACCGGGGAGCTGTTTTTT

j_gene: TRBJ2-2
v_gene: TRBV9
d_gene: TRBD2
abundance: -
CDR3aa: CASSLNSQRGGTGELFF
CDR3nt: TGTGCCAGCAGCCTCAACTCTCAGCGGGGTGGCACCGGGGAGCTGTTTTTT

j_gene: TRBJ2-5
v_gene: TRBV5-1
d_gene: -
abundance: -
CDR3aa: CASSFPQGRETQYF
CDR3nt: TGCGCCAGCAGCTTCCCCCAGGGTAGGGAGACCCAGTACTTC